In its sample, the clone carrying this T cell receptor beta chain was seen a few times. Per the original methods: The authors estimated nucleated cell counts from reference gene primer amplification. Using immunoSEQ multiplex PCR, the repertoire was profiled, and TCRdb retains in-frame clones only, with some absent. V and J calls and clone size follow that table, whereas D and trimming were derived from the DNA. Of approximately 300,000 clones listed, around nine tenths are singletons. This sample was taken from a study of blood T cell repertoires in COVID-19. Trimming removed 6 bases from V and 2 bases from J; junction bases left unmatched: 4. The CDR3 is made up of 15 amino acids. Germline V gives CDR1 WSHSY, CDR2 SAAADI.

The chain combines TRBV10-2 with TRBJ2-1, with TRBD2 matching over 10 bases. Sequencing was done on a sample of peripheral blood. This sequence originates from a young woman with COVID-19, enrolled during active disease. This CDR3 reads CASRASGRAYNEQFF. CDR3 sequence (DNA): TGCGCCAGCAGGGCGAGCGGGAGGGCCTACAATGAGCAGTTCTTC.